This T cell receptor beta chain appears in the sequencing data of a study of early T cells in non-severe SARS-CoV-2 infection. Study results and limitations: VDJdb matching, biased toward anti-spike CD8 responses, missed private and CD4 specificities.

This clonotype was detected many times. The target antigen is unknown. Trimming at V came to 4 bases and at J to 8 bases, leaving 5 bases not matched to a gene. The CDR3 loop spans 16 amino acids. Germline V gene data show CDR1 as SNHLY and CDR2 as FYNNEI. TCRdb called the 5' RACE reads again in MiXCR, with one record for every CDR3 protein. The sample has some 66,000 distinct CDR3 sequences, 8% to 9.5% seen once. The receptor's source is an adult who was a healthcare worker with PCR-confirmed SARS-CoV-2 infection or an uninfected control (not recorded which). The J gene is TRBJ2-1, the V gene TRBV2; 16 positions match TRBD2. Source material: whole blood. The CDR3 sequence: CASSGGTSGRAYEQFF. The CDR3 bases are TGTGCCAGCAGTGGTGGGACTAGCGGGAGGGCATATGAGCAGTTCTTC.